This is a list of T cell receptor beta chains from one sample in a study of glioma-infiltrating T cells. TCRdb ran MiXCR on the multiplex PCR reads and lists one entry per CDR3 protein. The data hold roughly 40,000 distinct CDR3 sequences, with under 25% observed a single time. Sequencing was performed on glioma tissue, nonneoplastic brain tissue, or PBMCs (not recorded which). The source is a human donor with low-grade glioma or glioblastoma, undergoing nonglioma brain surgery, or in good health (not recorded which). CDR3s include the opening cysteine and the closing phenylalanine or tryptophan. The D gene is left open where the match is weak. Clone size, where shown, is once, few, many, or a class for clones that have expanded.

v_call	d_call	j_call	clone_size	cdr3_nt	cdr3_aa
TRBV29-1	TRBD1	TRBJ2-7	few	TGCAGCGTTGCGGGGGAAGTCGGACAGGGGGCTTTTTACGAGCAGTACTTC	CSVAGEVGQGAFYEQYF
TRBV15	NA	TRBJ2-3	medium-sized	TGTGCCACCAGCAGAGTTCTGTCGGGGGCAGATACGCAGTATTTT	CATSRVLSGADTQYF
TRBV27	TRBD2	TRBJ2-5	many	TGTGCCAGCAGTTTATCAGCGGGGGGAGAGACCCAGTACTTC	CASSLSAGGETQYF
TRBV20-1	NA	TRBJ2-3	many	TGCAGCAATGCGCATAAAGATACGCAGTATTTT	CSNAHKDTQYF
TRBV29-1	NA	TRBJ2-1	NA	TGCAGCAGGAACGGGGCCTCCTACAATGAGCAGTTCTTC	CSRNGASYNEQFF
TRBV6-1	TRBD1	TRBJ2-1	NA	TGTGCCAGCAGTTTCCAAACAGGGGGCGGTGAGCAGTTCTTC	CASSFQTGGGEQFF
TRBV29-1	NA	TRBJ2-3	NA	TGCAGCGTTGAAGTAGGACAGTTCCTAGCACAGGGTACGCAGTATTTT	CSVEVGQFLAQGTQYF
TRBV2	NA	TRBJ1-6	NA	TGTGTTAGCAGTGAGTGGGGGTCGGATTCACCCCTCCACTTT	CVSSEWGSDSPLHF
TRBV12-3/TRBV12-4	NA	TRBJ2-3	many	TGTGCCAGCAGTCGCGAGGGGCCAGATACGCAGTATTTT	CASSREGPDTQYF
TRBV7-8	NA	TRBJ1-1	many	TGTGCCAGCAGCCAAGGGACGGAATACACTGAAGCTTTCTTT	CASSQGTEYTEAFF
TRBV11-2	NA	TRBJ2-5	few	TGTGCCAGCAGCTTACGCGTCCGTGACAAAGAGACCCAGTACTTC	CASSLRVRDKETQYF